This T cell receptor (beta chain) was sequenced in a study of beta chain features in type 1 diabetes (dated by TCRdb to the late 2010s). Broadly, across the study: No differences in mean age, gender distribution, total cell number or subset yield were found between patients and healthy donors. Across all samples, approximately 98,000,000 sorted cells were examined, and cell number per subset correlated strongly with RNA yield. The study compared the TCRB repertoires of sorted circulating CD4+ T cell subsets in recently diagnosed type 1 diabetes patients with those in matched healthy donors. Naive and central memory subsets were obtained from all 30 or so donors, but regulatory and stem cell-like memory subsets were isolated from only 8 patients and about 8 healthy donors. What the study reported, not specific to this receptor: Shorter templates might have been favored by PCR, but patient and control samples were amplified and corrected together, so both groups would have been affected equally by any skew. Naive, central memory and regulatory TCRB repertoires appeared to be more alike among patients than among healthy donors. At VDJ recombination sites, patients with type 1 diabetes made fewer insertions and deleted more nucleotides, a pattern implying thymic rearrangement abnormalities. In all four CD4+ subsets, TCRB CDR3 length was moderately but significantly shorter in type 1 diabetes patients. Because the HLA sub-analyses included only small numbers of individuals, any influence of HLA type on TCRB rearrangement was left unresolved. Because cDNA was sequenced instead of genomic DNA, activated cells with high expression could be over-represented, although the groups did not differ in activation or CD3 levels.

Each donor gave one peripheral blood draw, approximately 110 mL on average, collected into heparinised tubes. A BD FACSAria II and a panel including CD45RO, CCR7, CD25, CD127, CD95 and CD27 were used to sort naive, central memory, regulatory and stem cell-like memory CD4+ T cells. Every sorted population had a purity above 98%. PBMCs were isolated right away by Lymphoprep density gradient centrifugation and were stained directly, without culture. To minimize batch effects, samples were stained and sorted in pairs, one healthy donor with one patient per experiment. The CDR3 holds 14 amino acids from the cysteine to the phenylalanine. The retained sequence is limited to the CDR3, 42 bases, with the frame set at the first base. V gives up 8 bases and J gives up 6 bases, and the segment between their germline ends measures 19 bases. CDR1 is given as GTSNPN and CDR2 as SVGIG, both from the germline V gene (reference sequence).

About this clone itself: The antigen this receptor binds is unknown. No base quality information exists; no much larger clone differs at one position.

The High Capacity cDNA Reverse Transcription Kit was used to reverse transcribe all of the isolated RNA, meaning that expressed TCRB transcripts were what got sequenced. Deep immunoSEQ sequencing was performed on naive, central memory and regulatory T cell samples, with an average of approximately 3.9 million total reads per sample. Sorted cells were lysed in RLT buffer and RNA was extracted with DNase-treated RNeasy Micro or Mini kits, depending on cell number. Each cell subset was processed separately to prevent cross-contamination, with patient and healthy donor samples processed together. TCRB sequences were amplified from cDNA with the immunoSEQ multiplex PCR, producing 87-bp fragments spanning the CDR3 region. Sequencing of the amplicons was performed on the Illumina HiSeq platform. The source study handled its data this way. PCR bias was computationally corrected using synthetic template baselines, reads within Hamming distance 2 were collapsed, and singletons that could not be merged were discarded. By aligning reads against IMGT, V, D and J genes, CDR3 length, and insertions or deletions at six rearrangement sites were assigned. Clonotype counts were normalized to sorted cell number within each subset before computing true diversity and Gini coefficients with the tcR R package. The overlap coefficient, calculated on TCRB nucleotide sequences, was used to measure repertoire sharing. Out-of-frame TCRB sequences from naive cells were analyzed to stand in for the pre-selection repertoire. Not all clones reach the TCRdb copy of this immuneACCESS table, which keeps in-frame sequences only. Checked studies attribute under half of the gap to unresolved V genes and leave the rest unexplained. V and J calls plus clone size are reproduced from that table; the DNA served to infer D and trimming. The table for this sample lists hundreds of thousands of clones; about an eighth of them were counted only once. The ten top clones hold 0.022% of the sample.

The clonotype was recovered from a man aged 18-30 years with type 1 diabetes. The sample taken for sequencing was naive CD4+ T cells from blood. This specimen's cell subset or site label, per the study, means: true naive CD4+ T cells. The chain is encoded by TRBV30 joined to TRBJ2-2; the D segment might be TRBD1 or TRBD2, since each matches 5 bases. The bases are TGTGCCACCACCCGGGACCTCGGGGCCGGGGAGCTGTTTTTT. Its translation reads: CATTRDLGAGELFF.